This entry features one TCR beta chain sequence. V lost 2 bases and J lost 7; bases outside the gene matches: 8. The CDR3 spans 15 residues. Germline V lookup: CDR1 SGHTA, CDR2 FQGNSA. These data come from a study of blood T cell repertoires in COVID-19. Study in general: Samples of COVID-19 (acute and convalescent) were obtained from the United States, Italy and Spain. Sources were T cells, B-cell-depleted T cells, or PBMCs; the material itself was cDNA or gDNA.

Original processing notes: Reference gene primer amplification gave estimated nucleated cell counts. Using immunoSEQ multiplex PCR, the repertoire was profiled, and TCRdb retains in-frame clones only, with some absent. That table gives V, J and clone size, and the DNA gave D and trimming. The sample holds fewer than 200,000 clones; 84% are singletons and the top ten take more than 7.5%. The sequencing sample was made of peripheral blood. This receptor was obtained from a man aged 40-49 years who had recovered from COVID-19. The V and J genes are TRBV7-2 and TRBJ1-1, with 9 bases matching TRBD1. The CDR3 protein is CASSLIGQGHHEAFF. CDR3 sequence (DNA): TGTGCCAGCAGCTTAATAGGACAGGGGCATCATGAAGCTTTCTTT.